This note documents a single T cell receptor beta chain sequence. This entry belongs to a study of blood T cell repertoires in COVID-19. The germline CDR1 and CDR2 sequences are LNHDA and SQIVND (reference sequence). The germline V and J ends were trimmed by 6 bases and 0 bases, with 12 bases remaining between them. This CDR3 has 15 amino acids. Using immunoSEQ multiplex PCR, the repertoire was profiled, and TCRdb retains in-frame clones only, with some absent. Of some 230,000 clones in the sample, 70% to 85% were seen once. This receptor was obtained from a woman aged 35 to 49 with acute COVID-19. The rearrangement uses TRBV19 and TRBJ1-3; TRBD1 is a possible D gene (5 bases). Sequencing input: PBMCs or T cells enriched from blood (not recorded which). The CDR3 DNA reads TGTGCCAGTAGACTGGACACCCTCTCTGGAAACACCATATATTTT. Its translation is CASRLDTLSGNTIYF.